A single sample is the source of the 30 T cell receptor beta chains below, sequenced in a study of monozygotic twins with inflammatory bowel disease. No DNA is given; TCRdb re-called the 5' RACE reads and lists each CDR3 protein once. The ten top clones account for 2.4%, within a sample of around 450,000 distinct CDR3 sequences. Material: blood. The receptors here all came from a human donor with ulcerative colitis or Crohn's disease, or a healthy co-twin of an affected twin (not recorded which).

The chain links TRBV29-1 to TRBJ2-7; TCRdb gives TRBD1 as the D gene, but with no DNA this cannot be confirmed. Germline lookup yields CDR1 SQVTM and CDR2 ANQGSEA. This CDR3 is built from 15 residues. The CDR3 protein is CSVTNLEQGRYEQYF.

The gene calls are TRBV20-1 and TRBJ2-7. The V gene's germline CDR1 is DFQATT and CDR2 SNEGSKA (reference sequence). This CDR3 region has 14 residues. The CDR3 loop is CSASAPTGSYEQYF.

The chain uses TRBV10-3 and TRBJ1-1; with no DNA, the TCRdb D assignment of TRBD1 cannot be verified. Germline CDR1 is ENHRY and CDR2 is SYGVKD. The CDR3 has 15 amino acids. CDR3 protein: CAISPGTGLRAEAFF.

The V and J genes are TRBV20-1 and TRBJ2-4; TCRdb returns TRBD2, unconfirmable since there is no DNA. From germline, CDR1 is DFQATT and CDR2 SNEGSKA (reference sequence). This CDR3 region has 17 residues. CDR3 in amino acids: CSADYGAGGLAKNIQYF.

The V and J genes are TRBV5-1 and TRBJ2-3; TCRdb's D call of TRBD2 is untestable without DNA. Germline V gene data show CDR1 as SGHRS and CDR2 as YFSETQ. CDR3 length: 15 amino acids. The chain's CDR3 is CASSLERGGTDTQYF. The variable domain in full, completed from reference TRBV5-1 and TRBJ2-3, reads KAGVTQTPRYLIKTRGQQVTLSCSPISGHRSVSWYQQTPGQGLQFLFEYFSETQRNKGNFPGRFSGRQFSNSRSEMNVSTLELGDSALYLCASSLERGGTDTQYFGPGTRLTVL.

The chain recombines TRBV27 with TRBJ2-5; TCRdb names TRBD1, which stays unverified in the absence of DNA. The germline V gene has CDR1 MNHEY and CDR2 SMNVEV (reference sequence). This CDR3 comprises 15 residues. The CDR3 loop reads CASSLNRELAETQYF.

V and J are TRBV6-5 and TRBJ1-2. Germline V gene lookup returns CDR1 MNHEY and CDR2 SVGAGI. The CDR3 extends over 14 amino acids. CDR3 loop: CASSYYGANYGYTF.

V is TRBV3-1 and J is TRBJ1-2; with no DNA, the TCRdb D assignment of TRBD1 cannot be verified. This CDR3 has 16 amino acids. The germline gives CDR1 LGHDT, CDR2 YNNKEL (reference sequence). Here the CDR3 reads CASSQSRTGGNYGYTF.

This sequence joins TRBV4-2 and TRBJ1-1. The CDR3 contains 14 residues. Germline CDR1 is LGHNA and CDR2 is YNFKEQ. CDR3 residues: CASSQESGYTEAFF.

V usage is TRBV6-1 and J usage is TRBJ1-1; the D call from TCRdb, TRBD1, cannot be confirmed without DNA. CDR3 length: 16 amino acids. From germline, CDR1 is MNHNS and CDR2 SASEGT. The CDR3: CASSGWLRARETEAFF.

This chain connects TRBV20-1 to TRBJ2-2; TCRdb names TRBD2, which stays unverified in the absence of DNA. CDR1 is DFQATT, CDR2 SNEGSKA, per germline (reference sequence). The CDR3 is 13 amino acids. The CDR3 reads CSAGGDNTGELFF.

The rearrangement joins TRBV11-1 to TRBJ1-1; the TRBD1 assignment by TCRdb is unverifiable without DNA. The V gene's germline CDR1 is SGHAT and CDR2 FQDESV (reference sequence). The CDR3 is 18 residues long. The CDR3 here is CASRDPLGDSPPGSEAFF.

V gene TRBV6-1 combines with J gene TRBJ1-2; TCRdb reports TRBD1, a call that lacks DNA to check it against. The V gene's germline CDR1 is MNHNS and CDR2 SASEGT. The CDR3 runs to 14 residues. CDR3 loop: CASSEVRGNYGYTF.

V gene TRBV2 combines with J gene TRBJ1-1. Germline loops: CDR1 SNHLY, CDR2 FYNNEI. CDR3 length equals 15 residues. CDR3 region: CASSQEDSSSTEAFF.

The rearrangement joins TRBV10-3 to TRBJ2-3; TCRdb indicates TRBD2, and absent DNA this call remains unverified. This CDR3 is built from 15 residues. Germline V gives CDR1 ENHRY, CDR2 SYGVKD. The CDR3 is CAISASGGTADTQYF.

The chain carries TRBV24-1 and TRBJ2-3; no DNA is available, so the TRBD2 call from TCRdb remains unchecked. Germline CDR1 is KGHDR and CDR2 is SFDVKD. CDR3 length: 15 amino acids. The CDR3 reads CATSEREGLTDTQYF.

This sequence joins TRBV15 and TRBJ1-1; TCRdb outputs TRBD1, but without DNA this stays unchecked. Germline V gene data show CDR1 as LNHNV and CDR2 as YYDKDF (reference sequence). CDR3 length equals 17 residues. CDR3 sequence: CATSRSLGGLVNTEAFF.

The CDR3 sequence: CASSLGQGEWKLFF. The chain joins TRBV5-6 to TRBJ1-4. This CDR3 has 14 amino acids. CDR1 and CDR2 from the germline V gene are SGHDT and YYEEEE.

The chain couples TRBV24-1 to TRBJ2-3; checking the TCRdb D call of TRBD1 is not possible without DNA. CDR3 length: 13 amino acids. Per the germline V gene, CDR1 is KGHDR and CDR2 is SFDVKD. The CDR3 spells CATSNQGTDTQYF.

The V gene is TRBV7-3, the J gene TRBJ2-5; TCRdb's D gene call, TRBD1, goes unchecked for lack of DNA. CDR1 and CDR2 from the germline V gene are SGHTA and FQGTGA. The CDR3 is made up of 15 amino acids. The CDR3 is CASSLWGTRQETQYF.

The chain has TRBV24-1 and TRBJ2-5; the TCRdb D gene call, TRBD2, has no DNA to confirm it. This CDR3 is built from 12 residues. Germline-derived CDR1 and CDR2 are KGHDR and SFDVKD. The CDR3 region is CATSGQRETQYF.

The rearrangement links TRBV7-9 to TRBJ2-1. The V gene's germline CDR1 is SEHNR and CDR2 FQNEAQ (reference sequence). CDR3 length: 12 amino acids. CDR3 in amino acids: CASSLPVNEQFF.

The chain employs TRBV14 and TRBJ2-7. Per germline, CDR1 SGHDN and CDR2 FVKESK. CDR3 size: 15 residues. The CDR3 loop reads CASSQLGLSSYEQYF. Using reference TRBV14 and TRBJ2-7 for the parts outside the CDR3, the full variable domain is EAGVTQFPSHSVIEKGQTVTLRCDPISGHDNLYWYRRVMGKEIKFLLHFVKESKQDESGMPNNRFLAERTGGTYSTLKVQPAELEDSGVYFCASSQLGLSSYEQYFGPGTRLTVT.

This chain links TRBV12-3 or TRBV12-4 with TRBJ2-7; without DNA, the TCRdb call of TRBD1 cannot be checked. This CDR3 has 17 amino acids. This CDR3 is CASSPLIMGDKAYEQYF.

The genes are TRBV20-1 and TRBJ2-7; TCRdb names TRBD1, which stays unverified in the absence of DNA. This CDR3 contains 16 residues. Germline values: CDR1 DFQATT, CDR2 SNEGSKA (reference sequence). CDR3 protein: CSARPLGTGLTYEQYF.

The V call is TRBV19, the J call TRBJ2-7. The germline V gene has CDR1 LNHDA and CDR2 SQIVND (reference sequence). The CDR3 runs 13 residues. The CDR3 spells CASSIRLAHEQYF.

The genes are TRBV19 and TRBJ2-2; the TRBD2 assignment by TCRdb is unverifiable without DNA. CDR1 and CDR2 (germline): LNHDA, SQIVND (reference sequence). The CDR3 sequence is 15 residues long. The CDR3 sequence: CASSWEGLGTGELFF.

This chain joins TRBV30 and TRBJ2-2; as DNA is missing, the TRBD2 call by TCRdb cannot be tested. The CDR3 spans 13 residues. CDR1 and CDR2 from the germline V gene are GTSNPN and SVGIG (reference sequence). CDR3: CAWSPRRTGELFF.

V usage is TRBV18 and J usage is TRBJ2-2. In germline, CDR1 is KGHSH, CDR2 LQKENI. The CDR3 contains 16 residues. The CDR3 sequence: CASSPQILSGTGELFF.

V and J are TRBV4-1 and TRBJ1-5; absent DNA, TCRdb's TRBD1 call cannot be checked. This CDR3 has 15 residues. The V gene's germline CDR1 is MGHRA and CDR2 YSYEKL. The chain's CDR3 is CASSQDLGTGQPQHF.